The 31 T cell receptor beta chains below all came from one sample that was sequenced in a study of blood T cell repertoires in COVID-19. Sequenced by immunoSEQ multiplex PCR; TCRdb stores in-frame clones only, minus some. The repertoire includes tens of thousands of clones, over 55% of them detected once, and more than 4.5% sits in the top ten. Sequenced: peripheral blood. The receptors originated from a woman in her sixties or seventies with COVID-19, enrolled during active disease.

The chain joins TRBV10-3 to TRBJ1-1, with a weak D call TRBD1 (5 bases). Trimming cost V 3 bases and J 6 bases, with 8 bases left between them. CDR1 and CDR2 from the germline V gene are ENHRY and SYGVKD. CDR3 length: 12 residues. CDR3 sequence reads: CAISDGQAEAFF. CDR3 nucleotides: TGTGCCATCAGTGACGGACAAGCTGAAGCTTTCTTT.

The chain is built from TRBV6-1 and TRBJ1-5; 8 bases fit TRBD1. Germline assignment: CDR1 MNHNS and CDR2 SASEGT. The CDR3 extends over 16 amino acids. Trimming took 1 base from V and 0 from J; bases not matched to a gene: 2. The CDR3, as DNA: TGTGCCAGCAGTGAAGGGACAGGGAATAGCAATCAGCCCCAGCATTTT. Translating it yields CASSEGTGNSNQPQHF.

CDR3 sequence: CASSSDPRGRGSGANVLTF. The CDR3 DNA reads as TGTGCCAGCAGTTCGGACCCCAGGGGGCGAGGGTCGGGGGCCAACGTCCTGACTTTC. This chain uses TRBV6-2 or TRBV6-3 with TRBJ2-6; 8 positions agree with TRBD1. The germline V gene has CDR1 MNHEY and CDR2 SVGEGT. CDR3 size: 19 residues. After removal of 4 bases from V and 4 bases from J, the junction contained 15 bases not matched to a gene.

V usage is TRBV7-8 and J usage is TRBJ1-5; D gene unclear. Germline V gene lookup returns CDR1 SGHVS and CDR2 FQNEAQ. V was pared by 2 bases and J by 1 base, with 9 bases between. CDR3 length equals 15 residues. CDR3 nucleotides: TGTGCCAGCAGCTTAATGGCACAAAGCAATCAGCCCCAGCATTTT. It translates to CASSLMAQSNQPQHF.

The chain combines TRBV6-4 with TRBJ2-1, with 10 bases aligning to TRBD2. Trimming at V came to 3 bases and at J to 8 bases, leaving 7 bases not matched to a gene. Looked up from germline, CDR1 is MRHNA and CDR2 is SNTAGT. The CDR3 loop spans 15 amino acids. This CDR3 is CASSESKAGGDEQFF. The DNA of the CDR3 is TGTGCCAGCAGTGAGTCGAAAGCGGGAGGGGATGAGCAGTTCTTC.

V usage is TRBV5-5 and J usage is TRBJ2-5, with 9 bases fitting TRBD1. Per the germline V gene, CDR1 is SGHKS and CDR2 is YYEKEE (reference sequence). The trim removed 2 bases at V and 5 bases at J, leaving 10 bases unmatched. The CDR3 runs 16 residues. This chain's CDR3 is CASSLQTGGASETQYF. The DNA of the CDR3 is TGTGCCAGCAGCTTACAGACAGGGGGTGCCTCGGAGACCCAGTACTTC.

This chain joins TRBV7-9 and TRBJ2-7; the match to TRBD1 covers 7 bases. The ends lost 6 bases at V and 2 bases at J; junction bases unmatched: 7. Germline lookup yields CDR1 SEHNR and CDR2 FQNEAQ (reference sequence). The CDR3 loop spans 14 amino acids. The CDR3 loop reads CASRPTGSTYEQYF. The CDR3 bases are TGTGCCAGCAGACCGACAGGGTCTACCTACGAGCAGTACTTC. The full variable domain, rest sourced from reference TRBV7-9 and TRBJ2-7, is DTGVSQNPRHKITKRGQNVTFRCDPISEHNRLYWYRQTLGQGPEFLTYFQNEAQLEKSRLLSDRFSAERPKGSFSTLEIQRTEQGDSAMYLCASRPTGSTYEQYFGPGTRLTVT.

The chain joins TRBV10-3 to TRBJ2-7, with 10 positions matching TRBD2. V lost 0 bases, J lost 2 bases, and 10 bases stayed unmatched. There are 18 residues in the CDR3. From germline, CDR1 is ENHRY and CDR2 SYGVKD. CDR3 sequence reads: CAISESGLAGVPPYEQYV. CDR3 DNA: TGTGCCATCAGTGAGTCGGGCCTAGCGGGAGTTCCCCCCTACGAGCAGTACGTC.

The CDR3 nucleotides are TGCGCCAGCAGTGAGACACGCCGGGACAATTTCTACGAGCAGTACGTC. It translates to CASSETRRDNFYEQYV. The chain links TRBV10-1 to TRBJ2-7; D may be TRBD1 (6 bases). The CDR3 is 16 amino acids. Trimming left V 2 bases short and J 3 bases short, with 17 bases between. In germline, CDR1 is WNHNN, CDR2 SYGVQD (reference sequence).

This clone was seen only a few times. The chain joins TRBV2 to TRBJ1-1; perhaps TRBD1 as D (6 bases). V lost 6 bases, J lost 4 bases, and 9 bases lay in between. This CDR3 has 12 amino acids. From germline, CDR1 is SNHLY and CDR2 FYNNEI. The chain's CDR3 is CASRGASTEAFF. The DNA for the CDR3 is TGTGCCAGCAGGGGGGCGAGCACTGAAGCTTTCTTT.

The genes are TRBV6-4 and TRBJ1-2; 7 bases are a match to TRBD1. The CDR3 is made up of 14 amino acids. The V segment lost 4 bases and the J segment 4 bases; nucleotides outside the gene matches: 6. CDR1 is MRHNA, CDR2 SNTAGT, per germline. The CDR3 spells CASSGMGQPYGYTF. The CDR3 bases are TGTGCCAGCAGTGGGATGGGACAGCCCTATGGCTACACCTTC.

The rearrangement uses TRBV7-3 and TRBJ2-7; D is ambiguous. Looked up from germline, CDR1 is SGHTA and CDR2 is FQGTGA. CDR3 length: 15 amino acids. The V and J ends lost 1 base and 0 bases respectively, with 10 bases between them. For the CDR3, the DNA is TGTGCCAGCAGCTTAATGGCCCGGAGCTCCTACGAGCAGTACTTC. Residues: CASSLMARSSYEQYF.

The J gene is TRBJ2-1, the V gene TRBV9; D is perhaps TRBD2 (6 bases). The CDR3 runs to 15 residues. Trimming removed 7 bases from V and 11 bases from J, with 25 bases in between. Per the germline V gene, CDR1 is SGDLS and CDR2 is YYNGEE. The CDR3 nucleotides read TGTGCCAGCGGAAAAAGCGGGTTACGCAATGATCAGCAGTTCTTC. As protein: CASGKSGLRNDQQFF.

This clone was recorded a few times. J is TRBJ2-2 and V is TRBV10-3; TRBD2 agrees at 14 bases. Trimming at V came to 2 bases and at J to 1 base, leaving 6 bases not matched to a gene. CDR3 length equals 19 residues. CDR1 is ENHRY, CDR2 SYGVKD, per germline. The DNA of the CDR3 is TGTGCCATCAGTGAGGAGGGGACTAGCGGGAGTGGGAACACCGGGGAGCTGTTTTTT. Its translation: CAISEEGTSGSGNTGELFF.

The genes are TRBV5-5 and TRBJ2-7, with 8 bases matching TRBD2. The J segment lost 3 bases and the V segment lost 4 bases, leaving 6 bases of the junction unmatched. Germline values: CDR1 SGHKS, CDR2 YYEKEE (reference sequence). The CDR3 totals 14 residues. Here the CDR3 DNA reads TGTGCCAGCAGCCCCCGGAGCGGGGGCTACGAGCAGTACGTC. This translates into CASSPRSGGYEQYV.

The chain couples TRBV5-4 to TRBJ2-3; D gene unclear. The V gene's germline CDR1 is SGHNT and CDR2 YYREEE (reference sequence). V lost 4 bases, J lost 4 bases, and 7 bases lay in between. The CDR3 length is 12 residues. The CDR3 DNA reads as TGTGCCAGCAGCCTCAACTCAGATACGCAGTATTTT. Translating gives CASSLNSDTQYF.

V gene TRBV18 combines with J gene TRBJ2-7; 7 nucleotides agree with TRBD1. Germline-derived CDR1 and CDR2 are KGHSH and LQKENI. Trimming cost V 4 bases and J 3 bases; bases outside gene matches: 6. The CDR3 is made up of 14 amino acids. The CDR3 protein is CASSQGARNYEQYV. The CDR3 nucleotides read TGTGCCAGCTCACAGGGGGCGCGTAACTACGAGCAGTACGTC.

The J gene is TRBJ2-7, the V gene TRBV20-1, with D perhaps matching TRBD2 (5 bases). Germline V CDR1 and CDR2: DFQATT, SNEGSKA (reference sequence). Trimming took off 3 bases at V and 7 bases at J, with 16 bases between the two ends. The CDR3 extends over 13 amino acids. The CDR3 reads CSASKGPGREQYF. As DNA, the CDR3 is TGCAGTGCTAGTAAAGGGCCGGGGAGAGAGCAGTACTTC.

The chain links TRBV18 to TRBJ1-2; 7 bases align to TRBD1. The germline gives CDR1 KGHSH, CDR2 LQKENI. The CDR3 is made up of 17 amino acids. Trimming at V came to 7 bases and at J to 0 bases, leaving 14 bases not matched to a gene. The CDR3 sequence is CASFESMGQTTNYGYTF. The CDR3 region has the DNA TGTGCCAGCTTCGAAAGTATGGGACAGACCACTAACTATGGCTACACCTTC.

This clone was counted a few times. The CDR3 nucleotides are TGTGCCAGCACCTCCCGGGGGTCCTACAATGAGCAGTTCTTC. Translation gives CASTSRGSYNEQFF. The chain is built from TRBV11-3 and TRBJ2-1; D perhaps matches TRBD2 (6 bases). The CDR3 is 14 amino acids. Germline CDR1 and CDR2: SGHNT and YENEEA. Trimming cost V 7 bases and J 1 base, with 11 bases left between them.

The chain links TRBV19 to TRBJ2-5, with TRBD2 matching 9 bases. The V and J ends lost 3 bases and 1 base, in that order; junction bases with no gene match: 6. Germline V gene data show CDR1 as LNHDA and CDR2 as SQIVND (reference sequence). This CDR3 is 16 amino acids long. The chain's CDR3 is CASSMAASGVQETQYF. Here the CDR3 DNA reads TGTGCCAGTAGTATGGCGGCTAGCGGGGTCCAAGAGACCCAGTACTTC.

The V and J genes are TRBV3-1 (or the pseudogene TRBV3-2) and TRBJ2-7; 7 bases fit TRBD1. This CDR3 spans 12 amino acids. Germline values: CDR1 LGHDT, CDR2 YNNKEL (reference sequence). The CDR3 sequence: CASSQEDRRIHV. In nucleotides, the CDR3 is TGTGCCAGCAGCCAAGAGGACAGGCGAATTCACGTC.

The gene calls are TRBV7-9 and TRBJ2-6; TRBD1 might be the D (6 bases). Germline CDR1 is SEHNR and CDR2 is FQNEAQ (reference sequence). V lost 5 bases to trimming and J lost 0 bases, with 14 bases between them. The CDR3 consists of 17 residues. The CDR3 region is CASSPGVLNSGANVLTF. As DNA, the CDR3 is TGTGCCAGCAGCCCAGGGGTCCTTAACTCTGGGGCCAACGTCCTGACTTTC.

This chain connects TRBV7-2 to TRBJ2-7; D not resolved. The germline V gene encodes CDR1 SGHTA and CDR2 FQGNSA. The CDR3 covers 11 residues. V lost 4 bases and J 4 bases, leaving 5 bases between the germline ends. This CDR3 reads CASSSLYEQYF. In DNA, the CDR3 is TGTGCCAGCAGCTCACTATACGAGCAGTACTTC.

This chain links TRBV2 with TRBJ1-2; 9 bases map to TRBD1. Germline lookup yields CDR1 SNHLY and CDR2 FYNNEI. The CDR3 is made up of 15 amino acids. J was trimmed by 2 bases and V by 6 bases; bases with no gene match: 7. The CDR3 loop is CASRILQGANYGYTF. CDR3 in DNA: TGTGCCAGCAGGATTCTACAGGGGGCCAACTATGGCTACACCTTC. Variable domain in full (rest from reference TRBV2 and TRBJ1-2): EPEVTQTPSHQVTQMGQEVILRCVPISNHLYFYWYRQILGQKVEFLVSFYNNEISEKSEIFDDQFSVERPDGSNFTLKIRSTKLEDSAMYFCASRILQGANYGYTFGSGTRLTVV.

This clone was recorded a few times. The chain uses TRBV9 and TRBJ1-6; the D is unclear. V shed 1 base and J shed 9 bases, with 8 bases lying between them. Germline CDR1 SGDLS, CDR2 YYNGEE. The CDR3 extends over 13 amino acids. The CDR3 DNA sequence: TGTGCCAGCAGCGTATCTACGAGTTCACCCCTCCACTTT. Its protein product is CASSVSTSSPLHF.

This clone was observed a handful of times. V is TRBV5-5 and J is TRBJ1-3; no clear D gene. The V end was cut by 0 bases, the J end by 4 bases, with 11 bases between. This CDR3 comprises 15 residues. Per germline, CDR1 SGHKS and CDR2 YYEKEE (reference sequence). This CDR3 is CASSLGGIAGNTIYF. The CDR3 DNA is TGTGCCAGCAGCTTGGGAGGAATAGCCGGAAACACCATATATTTT.

This clone has just a few counts. This CDR3 is CASIETGNTEAFF. The CDR3 DNA is TGTGCCAGCATCGAGACAGGAAACACTGAAGCTTTCTTT. The V gene is TRBV7-9, the J gene TRBJ1-1, with TRBD1 as a possible D gene (6 bases). The CDR3 totals 13 residues. Trimming left V 7 bases short and J 2 bases short, with 11 bases between. The germline V gene has CDR1 SEHNR and CDR2 FQNEAQ (reference sequence).

The chain employs TRBV11-3 and TRBJ2-1; TRBD2 might be the D (6 bases). Trimming took 5 bases from V and 7 from J, leaving 18 bases between them. The CDR3 is 15 amino acids. Germline V gives CDR1 SGHNT, CDR2 YENEEA. CDR3 sequence: CASSPAAGRPNEQFF. CDR3 nucleotides: TGTGCCAGCAGCCCCGCGGCCGGGAGACCAAATGAGCAGTTCTTC.

This chain links TRBV7-9 with TRBJ2-1; 8 bases line up with TRBD1. Germline lookup yields CDR1 SEHNR and CDR2 FQNEAQ (reference sequence). After removal of 5 bases from V and 5 bases from J, the junction contained 11 bases not matched to a gene. The CDR3 is made up of 16 amino acids. In nucleotides, the CDR3 is TGTGCCAGCAGCGAAGGCAGGGGGCCAACCAACAATGAGCAGTTCTTC. Translating it yields CASSEGRGPTNNEQFF.

The rearrangement links TRBV6-6 to TRBJ1-5; TRBD1 matches 10 bases. The germline V gene encodes CDR1 MNHNY and CDR2 SVGAGI (reference sequence). V gave up 4 bases and J gave up 7 bases; unmatched junction bases: 4. The CDR3 extends over 14 amino acids. Here the CDR3 DNA reads TGTGCCAGCAGTTGGGGACAGGGGCGGCAGCCCCAGCATTTT. Its protein is CASSWGQGRQPQHF.